The subject of this entry is one T cell receptor beta chain. This entry belongs to a study of blood T cell repertoires in COVID-19. V shed 5 bases, J shed 3 bases, and the junction held 13 bases outside the gene matches. The CDR3 has 17 amino acids. Per the germline V gene, CDR1 is SGHTA and CDR2 is FQGTGA. Data came from immunoSEQ multiplex PCR; TCRdb stores just in-frame clones and leaves some out. Of 200,000 to 300,000 clones listed, 70% to 90% are singletons. This chain joins TRBV7-3 and TRBJ2-5; 9 nucleotides match TRBD1. The sequencing input was peripheral blood. The TCR sequence derives from a man aged 18 to 29 with active or convalescent COVID-19. Written as DNA, the CDR3 is TGTGCCAGCAGCCCTGGGAACAGGGGGCGCCGGGAAGAGACCCAGTACTTC. Protein sequence: CASSPGNRGRREETQYF.